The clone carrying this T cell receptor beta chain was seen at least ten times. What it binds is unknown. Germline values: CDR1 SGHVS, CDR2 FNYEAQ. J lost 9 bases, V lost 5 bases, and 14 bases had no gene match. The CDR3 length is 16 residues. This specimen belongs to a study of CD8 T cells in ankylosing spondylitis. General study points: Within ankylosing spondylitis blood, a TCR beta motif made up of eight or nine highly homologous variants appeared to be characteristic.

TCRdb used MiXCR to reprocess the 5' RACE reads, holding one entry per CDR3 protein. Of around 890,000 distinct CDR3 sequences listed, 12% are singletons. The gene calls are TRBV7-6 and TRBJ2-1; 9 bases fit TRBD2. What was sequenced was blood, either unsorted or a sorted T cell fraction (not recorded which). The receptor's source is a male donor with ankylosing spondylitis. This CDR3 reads CASSPIDSGGLGEQFF. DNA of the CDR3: TGTGCCAGCAGCCCGATCGATAGCGGGGGCTTAGGTGAGCAGTTCTTC.